A single sample gave rise to the 18 T cell receptor beta chains below, sequenced in a study of blood T cell repertoires in COVID-19. TCRdb's copy holds only in-frame clones and misses some; the assay was immunoSEQ multiplex PCR. This sample carries roughly 250,000 clones, roughly 80% of them seen once, and the ten largest clones take approximately 14%. Source material: peripheral blood. Receptors originate from a person aged 70 to 79 with COVID-19, enrolled during active disease.

The chain couples TRBV2 to TRBJ2-5; 8 positions match TRBD1. The CDR3 is made up of 14 amino acids. CDR1 SNHLY and CDR2 FYNNEI come from the germline V gene. V shed 6 bases, J shed 6 bases, and the junction held 9 bases outside the gene matches. CDR3 DNA sequence: TGTGCCAGCAGAAGGGACAGGTCCGTGCAGACCCAGTACTTC. Its protein product is CASRRDRSVQTQYF.

The J gene is TRBJ1-6, the V gene TRBV6-5; possibly TRBD1 for D (5 bases). The CDR3 length is 15 residues. V lost 2 bases, J lost 4 bases, and 9 bases lay in between. Per the germline V gene, CDR1 is MNHEY and CDR2 is SVGAGI. CDR3 sequence: CASSYEGTYNSPLHF. CDR3 DNA sequence: TGTGCCAGCAGTTACGAAGGGACTTATAATTCACCCCTCCACTTT.

The rearrangement joins TRBV6-5 to TRBJ1-6; TRBD1 matches at 7 bases. Germline CDR1 is MNHEY and CDR2 is SVGAGI. This CDR3 region has 15 residues. After removal of 3 bases from V and 5 bases from J, the junction contained 4 bases not matched to a gene. The CDR3 reads CASSYTGVDNSPLHF. CDR3 DNA: TGTGCCAGCAGTTATACAGGGGTGGATAATTCACCCCTCCACTTT.

The gene calls are TRBV15 and TRBJ1-4; D is unclear. Between the trimmed V and J ends, which lost 1 base and 3 bases, there was a span of 6 bases. The CDR3 spans 14 residues. Germline V lookup: CDR1 LNHNV, CDR2 YYDKDF (reference sequence). Here the CDR3 reads CATSRGGSNEKLFF. Here the CDR3 DNA reads TGTGCCACCAGCAGAGGCGGGTCTAATGAAAAACTGTTTTTT.

For the CDR3, the DNA is TGTGCCAGTAGTATGGGGACTAGCGGGTGGGAGACCCAGTACTTC. Translated: CASSMGTSGWETQYF. This chain links TRBV19 with TRBJ2-5; 12 nucleotides agree with TRBD2. CDR1 is LNHDA, CDR2 SQIVND, per germline (reference sequence). The J segment lost 5 bases and the V segment lost 3 bases, leaving 4 bases of the junction unmatched. CDR3 length equals 15 residues. The full variable domain, completed using reference TRBV19 and TRBJ2-5, is DGGITQSPKYLFRKEGQNVTLSCEQNLNHDAMYWYRQDPGQGLRLIYYSQIVNDFQKGDIAEGYSVSREKKESFPLTVTSAQKNPTAFYLCASSMGTSGWETQYFGPGTRLLVL.

As for this clone: The same CDR3 can be traced to other DNA sequences in this sample. The chain joins TRBV5-1 to TRBJ1-3; D may be TRBD1 (6 bases). Trimming left V 0 bases short and J 2 bases short, with 6 bases between. Germline-derived CDR1 and CDR2 are SGHRS and YFSETQ. There are 14 residues in the CDR3. The CDR3 coding sequence is TGCGCCAGCAGCTTGGGGACAGCTGGAAACACCATATATTTT. Encoded protein: CASSLGTAGNTIYF.

The chain is built from TRBV19 and TRBJ2-5; 9 bases align to TRBD1. The CDR3 loop spans 18 amino acids. Trimming cost V 5 bases and J 3 bases; bases outside gene matches: 16. Germline CDR1 and CDR2: LNHDA and SQIVND (reference sequence). CDR3 nucleotides: TGTGCCAGTAGTCGACCCAGGGACAGGGTCGGGTTTAAAGAGACCCAGTACTTC. Its translation is CASSRPRDRVGFKETQYF.

The chain recombines TRBV7-2 with TRBJ2-3; the match to TRBD2 covers 7 bases. Germline CDR1 is SGHTA and CDR2 is FQGNSA. This CDR3 region has 18 residues. V lost 1 base, J lost 3 bases, and 13 bases stayed unmatched. CDR3 sequence: CASSLESAGGFGTDTQYF. The CDR3 coding sequence is TGTGCCAGCAGCTTAGAGAGTGCCGGGGGGTTTGGAACAGATACGCAGTATTTT.

The chain employs TRBV4-3 and TRBJ2-3; 9 nucleotides agree with TRBD2. CDR1 is LGHNA, CDR2 YSLEER, per germline. The CDR3 sequence is 15 residues long. V trimming: 9 bases; J trimming: 0 bases; junction bases outside the gene matches: 7. CDR3 protein: CASAPTSGSTDTQYF. In DNA, the CDR3 is TGCGCCAGTGCCCCTACTAGCGGGAGCACAGATACGCAGTATTTT.

This chain connects TRBV28 to TRBJ2-7; 10 nucleotides align to TRBD1. The V gene's germline CDR1 is MDHEN and CDR2 SYDVKM. The V segment lost 5 bases and the J segment 0 bases; nucleotides outside the gene matches: 7. The CDR3 is 16 residues long. The CDR3 spells CASSPRGTGDSYEQYF. The CDR3 bases are TGTGCCAGCAGTCCCCGTGGGACAGGGGACTCCTACGAGCAGTACTTC.

This clone has a single count. The gene calls are TRBV13 and TRBJ1-6, with D possibly matching TRBD1 (5 bases). This CDR3 comprises 15 residues. The V gene lost 8 bases and the J gene lost 8 bases, with 19 bases spanning the gap. Germline V lookup: CDR1 PRHDT, CDR2 FYEKMQ (reference sequence). The CDR3 nucleotides are TGTGCCAGCGCGACGAACCCGGGGGGGGATTCACCCCTCCACTTT. It translates to CASATNPGGDSPLHF.

This clone appeared a single time. The V call is TRBV18, the J call TRBJ2-1; TRBD2 matches 11 bases. Losses at the gene ends were 5 bases for V and 3 bases for J; bases not matched to a gene: 3. Germline lookup yields CDR1 KGHSH and CDR2 LQKENI. The CDR3 length is 15 residues. CDR3 in DNA: TGTGCCAGCTCATCCACTAGCGGGGGCTACAATGAGCAGTTCTTC. Translated: CASSSTSGGYNEQFF. The full variable domain, completed using reference TRBV18 and TRBJ2-1, is NAGVMQNPRHLVRRRGQEARLRCSPMKGHSHVYWYRQLPEEGLKFMVYLQKENIIDESGMPKERFSAEFPKEGPSILRIQQVVRGDSAAYFCASSSTSGGYNEQFFGPGTRLTVL.

This clone was recorded once. The V and J genes are TRBV5-1 and TRBJ2-3; 9 positions match TRBD2. V shed 0 bases, J shed 6 bases, and the junction held 8 bases outside the gene matches. The CDR3 runs to 16 residues. Germline V gene lookup returns CDR1 SGHRS and CDR2 YFSETQ. The CDR3 DNA follows: TGCGCCAGCAGCTTGGTTCAGCGGGGGGAAGGGGATACGCAGTATTTT. It translates to CASSLVQRGEGDTQYF.

This clone has just one count. The chain links TRBV5-1 to TRBJ2-6, with TRBD1 as a possible D gene (5 bases). Deletions cut 3 bases from V and 6 bases from J, with 16 bases between. Germline CDR1 reads SGHRS; CDR2 reads YFSETQ. The CDR3 sequence is 16 residues long. CDR3 loop: CASSSTIPGPANVLTF. The CDR3, as DNA: TGCGCCAGCAGCTCAACCATCCCAGGGCCGGCCAACGTCCTGACTTTC.

This clone came up a few times. This chain joins TRBV20-1 and TRBJ2-3; D ambiguous. The CDR3 is made up of 10 amino acids. V lost 6 bases, J lost 6 bases, and 7 bases lay in between. In germline, CDR1 is DFQATT, CDR2 SNEGSKA (reference sequence). The CDR3 here is CSAVRDTQYF. The CDR3 DNA reads TGCAGTGCCGTTCGTGATACGCAGTATTTT.

The chain carries TRBV5-4 and TRBJ2-5, with D possibly matching TRBD1 (7 bases). Trimming removed 1 base from V and 5 bases from J, with 12 bases in between. CDR1 is SGHNT, CDR2 YYREEE, per germline (reference sequence). This CDR3 comprises 14 residues. The CDR3 is CASSLSGGRETQYF. DNA of the CDR3: TGTGCCAGCAGCTTGTCAGGGGGGCGGGAGACCCAGTACTTC.

The V gene is TRBV6-5, the J gene TRBJ1-6; a possible D gene is TRBD1 (5 bases). The CDR3 has 15 residues. The germline gives CDR1 MNHEY, CDR2 SVGAGI. Trimming pared 8 bases from V and 5 bases from J, leaving 16 bases between. The CDR3, as DNA: TGTGCCAGCGCCCTTATTTTAGGGGATAATTCACCCCTCCACTTT. Translated: CASALILGDNSPLHF.

The chain carries TRBV29-1 and TRBJ2-7; 10 bases line up with TRBD2. The V and J ends lost 2 bases and 2 bases, in that order; junction bases with no gene match: 0. The CDR3 has 13 amino acids. Germline V CDR1 and CDR2: SQVTM, ANQGSEA. The CDR3 DNA is TGCAGCGTTGAAACTAGCGGGGCCTACGAGCAGTACTTC. Residues: CSVETSGAYEQYF.